These 15 T cell receptor beta chains were sequenced from one sample in a study of T cells after yellow fever vaccination. MiXCR, applied by TCRdb to the 5' RACE reads, yields one record per CDR3 protein. The sample consists of some 290,000 distinct CDR3 sequences, approximately 12% of them appearing once. The sample in question was CD4+ T cells sorted from PBMCs, obtained 45 days after the yellow fever booster vaccination. The source of these receptors is a man aged 18-30 years who received the YFV17D yellow fever vaccine.

V and J are TRBV5-1 and TRBJ2-5; D may be TRBD1 or TRBD2 (5 bases each). CDR3 size: 14 residues. V was shortened by 0 bases and J by 3 bases, with 9 bases between the two germline ends. CDR1 SGHRS and CDR2 YFSETQ come from the germline V gene. CDR3 DNA: TGCGCCAGCAGCTTGGCTGGGGGAAAAGAGACCCAGTACTTC. Translating gives CASSLAGGKETQYF.

The V gene is TRBV12-3 or TRBV12-4, the J gene TRBJ1-2, with D possibly being TRBD1 (5 bases). The length of the CDR3 is 14 residues. Trimming took off 6 bases at V and 6 bases at J, with 17 bases between the two ends. DNA of the CDR3: TGTGCCAGCAGCCGCGGGACTGTTGAGGATGGCTACACCTTC. Residues: CASSRGTVEDGYTF.

The chain employs TRBV25-1 and TRBJ2-7; the D gene is possibly TRBD2 (7 bases). This CDR3 has 12 residues. Trimming cost V 10 bases and J 6 bases, with 16 bases left between them. CDR1 and CDR2 (germline): MGHDK, SYGVNS. CDR3 protein: CATQEGGGEQYV. Here the CDR3 DNA reads TGTGCCACCCAAGAGGGGGGGGGCGAGCAGTACGTC.

The chain joins TRBV7-2 to TRBJ2-7; 11 bases line up with TRBD1. This CDR3 spans 14 amino acids. From germline, CDR1 is SGHTA and CDR2 FQGNSA. Trimming at V came to 4 bases and at J to 3 bases, leaving 2 bases not matched to a gene. The CDR3 loop reads CASSSGQGGYEQYV. Here the CDR3 DNA reads TGTGCCAGCAGCTCGGGACAGGGGGGCTACGAGCAGTACGTC.

This clonotype was recorded a few times. The chain employs TRBV5-1 and TRBJ1-1; maybe TRBD1 (6 bases). Per the germline V gene, CDR1 is SGHRS and CDR2 is YFSETQ. The CDR3 is 15 amino acids. V lost 5 bases and J lost 0, with 14 bases in between. In DNA form, the CDR3 reads TGCGCCAGCAGTCGGGACACCGTCGTGAACACTGAAGCTTTCTTT. Protein: CASSRDTVVNTEAFF.

This clonotype was observed a handful of times. This chain connects TRBV3-1 to TRBJ2-7; D unclear. Germline V lookup: CDR1 LGHDT, CDR2 YNNKEL (reference sequence). The CDR3 is 14 residues long. The V and J ends lost 0 bases and 2 bases respectively, with 8 bases between them. Here the CDR3 DNA reads TGTGCCAGCAGCCAAGATGTCACAGCCTACGAGCAGTACTTC. Its protein is CASSQDVTAYEQYF.

This clonotype has more than one count but fewer than ten. The genes are TRBV20-1 and TRBJ1-2, with a tentative D call TRBD1 (5 bases). Trimming shortened V by 2 bases and J by 5 bases, and 15 bases separated the two germline ends. The CDR3 loop spans 14 amino acids. CDR1 is DFQATT and CDR2 is SNEGSKA in the germline V gene (reference sequence). The CDR3 region has the DNA TGCAGTGCTAGACTGGGGGGAACAGAATATGGCTACACCTTC. Translating gives CSARLGGTEYGYTF.

The rearrangement uses TRBV9 and TRBJ1-2, with 8 bases that match TRBD1. Per the germline V gene, CDR1 is SGDLS and CDR2 is YYNGEE. The CDR3 contains 14 residues. V shed 0 bases and J 8 bases; nucleotides not matched to a gene: 6. Here the CDR3 DNA reads TGTGCCAGCAGCGTAGGCCCACAGGGGGAGGGCTACACCTTC. Translation: CASSVGPQGEGYTF.

This clonotype was seen more than once but under ten times. CDR3 sequence: CASSYMWGTDTQYF. The CDR3, as DNA: TGTGCCAGCAGTTATATGTGGGGGACCGATACGCAGTATTTT. The rearrangement joins TRBV6-5 to TRBJ2-3, with D possibly being TRBD1 or TRBD2 (5 bases each). The CDR3 runs 14 residues. Trimming cost V 3 bases and J 6 bases, with 13 bases left between them. CDR1 and CDR2 (germline): MNHEY, SVGAGI.

The V and J genes are TRBV14 and TRBJ1-4; tentative D call: TRBD1 (6 bases). V was shortened by 5 bases and J by 6 bases, with 13 bases between the two germline ends. The CDR3 loop spans 14 amino acids. The V gene's germline CDR1 is SGHDN and CDR2 FVKESK. Written as DNA, the CDR3 is TGTGCCAGCAGCAGGATCGGGGGCGATGAAAAACTGTTTTTT. It yields the protein CASSRIGGDEKLFF. Full variable domain (outside the CDR3, taken from reference TRBV14 and TRBJ1-4): EAGVTQFPSHSVIEKGQTVTLRCDPISGHDNLYWYRRVMGKEIKFLLHFVKESKQDESGMPNNRFLAERTGGTYSTLKVQPAELEDSGVYFCASSRIGGDEKLFFGSGTQLSVL.

There are a few counts of this clonotype. The chain couples TRBV5-1 to TRBJ2-3; D is uncertain. Germline assignment: CDR1 SGHRS and CDR2 YFSETQ. This CDR3 has 14 amino acids. The V end was cut by 0 bases, the J end by 2 bases, with 7 bases between. CDR3 amino acids: CASSLVRFTDTQYF. The CDR3 nucleotides are TGCGCCAGCAGCTTGGTCAGATTCACAGATACGCAGTATTTT.

The sample holds many counts of this clonotype. This chain connects TRBV20-1 to TRBJ1-6, with D maybe TRBD1 (6 bases). The CDR3 runs 14 residues. Germline V gene lookup returns CDR1 DFQATT and CDR2 SNEGSKA (reference sequence). The ends were cut back, 6 bases at V and 7 bases at J, with 16 bases in the middle. Here the CDR3 reads CSAVTGVTNSPLHF. CDR3 DNA: TGCAGTGCCGTGACAGGAGTGACAAATTCACCCCTCCACTTT.

This clonotype was observed many times. The rearrangement joins TRBV14 to TRBJ1-4; possibly TRBD1 for D (5 bases). Between the trimmed V and J ends, which lost 2 bases and 4 bases, there was a span of 8 bases. The CDR3 runs to 14 residues. Germline assignment: CDR1 SGHDN and CDR2 FVKESK. CDR3 protein: CASSQQGLNEKLFF. CDR3 nucleotide sequence: TGTGCCAGCAGCCAACAGGGACTTAATGAAAAACTGTTTTTT.

This clonotype turned up a few times. The rearrangement joins TRBV29-1 to TRBJ2-1, with TRBD2 identical over 7 bases. Germline V gives CDR1 SQVTM, CDR2 ANQGSEA. This CDR3 has 13 residues. V was clipped by 5 bases and J by 3 bases; unmatched bases: 4. CDR3 protein: CSVLWGGYNEQFF. The CDR3 DNA reads as TGCAGCGTTCTCTGGGGGGGCTACAATGAGCAGTTCTTC.

The table lists this clonotype with a few counts. The chain recombines TRBV3-1 with TRBJ2-5, with 8 bases fitting TRBD1. V shed 3 bases, J shed 5 bases, and the junction held 8 bases outside the gene matches. The CDR3 loop spans 15 amino acids. Germline values: CDR1 LGHDT, CDR2 YNNKEL (reference sequence). CDR3 nucleotide sequence: TGTGCCAGCAGCCATCGGGCAGGGGGCGTCGAGACCCAGTACTTC. It translates to CASSHRAGGVETQYF.